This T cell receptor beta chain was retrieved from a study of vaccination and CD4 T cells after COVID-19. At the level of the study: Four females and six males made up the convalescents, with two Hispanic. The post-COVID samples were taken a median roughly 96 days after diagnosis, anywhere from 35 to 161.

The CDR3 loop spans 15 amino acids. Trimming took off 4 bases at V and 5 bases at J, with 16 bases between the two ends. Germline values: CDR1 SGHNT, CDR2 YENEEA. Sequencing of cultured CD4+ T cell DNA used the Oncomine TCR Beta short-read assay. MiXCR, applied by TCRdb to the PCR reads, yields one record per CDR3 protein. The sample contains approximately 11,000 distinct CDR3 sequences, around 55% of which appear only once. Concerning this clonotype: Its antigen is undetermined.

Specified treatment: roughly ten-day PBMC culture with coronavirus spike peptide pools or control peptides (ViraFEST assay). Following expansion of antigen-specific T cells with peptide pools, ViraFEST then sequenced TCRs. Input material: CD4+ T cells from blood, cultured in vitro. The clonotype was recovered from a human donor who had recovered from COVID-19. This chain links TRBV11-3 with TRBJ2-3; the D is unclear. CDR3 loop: CASSSRTGWGDTQYF. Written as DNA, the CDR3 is TGTGCCAGCAGCTCCAGGACCGGCTGGGGAGATACGCAGTATTTT.